The 24 T cell receptor beta chains below all came from one sample that was sequenced in a study of T cells in Graves' hyperthyroidism and ophthalmopathy. What was amplified from RNA transcripts were TCR beta CDR3 regions. The HTBI primer set served for first-round RT-PCR of the TCR CDR3. TCRdb redid the calling of the multiplex PCR reads with MiXCR, one entry per CDR3 protein. This table has 500,000 to 750,000 distinct CDR3 sequences, more than 13% appearing once. The sample comprised blood. The receptors derive from a woman aged 18-29 years with Graves' ophthalmopathy.

In its sample, this clonotype was seen many times. V and J are TRBV7-9 and TRBJ1-2; 10 bases map to TRBD1. Germline loops: CDR1 SEHNR, CDR2 FQNEAQ (reference sequence). With 2 bases clipped from V and 6 bases from J, the junction kept 12 bases outside the gene matches. The CDR3 loop spans 17 amino acids. In DNA, the CDR3 is TGTGCCAGCAGCTTAAGGCCCCCCGGACAGGGGGATAATGGCTACACCTTC. This translates into CASSLRPPGQGDNGYTF.

This clonotype was detected many times. The chain couples TRBV28 to TRBJ1-2, with a possible D match to TRBD1 (5 bases). Germline V gene data show CDR1 as MDHEN and CDR2 as SYDVKM. Trimming stripped 5 bases from V and 5 bases from J, with 15 bases between. The CDR3 length is 14 residues. CDR3: CASSPLPDMYGYTF. CDR3 sequence (DNA): TGTGCCAGCAGTCCATTACCGGACATGTATGGCTACACCTTC.

The sample holds a few counts of this clonotype. One end of the junction is discordant with germline, which a read error may explain. The rearrangement links TRBV7-3 to TRBJ1-6; the D gene is possibly TRBD1 (6 bases). CDR1 and CDR2 (germline): SGHTA, FQGTGA. The CDR3 totals 14 residues. This CDR3 is CASSLSQGDSPLHF. The CDR3, as DNA: TGTGCCAGTAGCTTATCACAGGGCGATTCACCCCTCCACTTT.

This clonotype was seen repeatedly, ten times or more. The chain has TRBV28 and TRBJ2-3; D is perhaps TRBD1 or TRBD2 (6 bases each). Germline assignment: CDR1 MDHEN and CDR2 SYDVKM. This CDR3 contains 16 residues. Trimming took 7 bases from V and 1 from J, leaving 18 bases between them. This CDR3 reads CASKPAQGGGTDTQYF. The CDR3 DNA follows: TGTGCCAGCAAGCCGGCACAGGGAGGAGGCACAGATACGCAGTATTTT.

This clonotype was detected many times. The chain employs TRBV24-1 and TRBJ2-1, with D unresolved. The ends were cut back, 4 bases at V and 0 bases at J, with 24 bases in the middle. Germline values: CDR1 KGHDR, CDR2 SFDVKD. CDR3 length: 20 amino acids. The CDR3, as DNA: TGTGCCACCAGTGACCGCCCCGGCAGGTCAGGAATGAGCTCCTACAATGAGCAGTTCTTC. Amino acids: CATSDRPGRSGMSSYNEQFF.

The J gene is TRBJ2-4, the V gene TRBV13; D might be TRBD2 (5 bases). The V end was cut by 5 bases, the J end by 0 bases, with 20 bases between. The germline V gene encodes CDR1 PRHDT and CDR2 FYEKMQ (reference sequence). The CDR3 loop spans 18 amino acids. CDR3 amino acids: CASSDTLTGRVAKNIQYF. CDR3 coding DNA: TGTGCCAGCAGCGATACCCTGACCGGGCGGGTAGCCAAAAACATTCAGTACTTC.

This clonotype has a handful of counts. The chain couples TRBV19 to TRBJ1-1; D not resolved. Germline V gene data show CDR1 as LNHDA and CDR2 as SQIVND (reference sequence). The CDR3 loop spans 13 amino acids. Trimming shortened V by 3 bases and J by 7 bases, and 12 bases separated the two germline ends. This chain's CDR3 is CASSMVADREAFF. The DNA of the CDR3 is TGTGCCAGTAGTATGGTGGCCGACCGTGAAGCTTTCTTT. Drawing the rest from reference TRBV19 and TRBJ1-1, the complete variable domain is DGGITQSPKYLFRKEGQNVTLSCEQNLNHDAMYWYRQDPGQGLRLIYYSQIVNDFQKGDIAEGYSVSREKKESFPLTVTSAQKNPTAFYLCASSMVADREAFFGQGTRLTVV.

The table lists this clonotype with a few counts. V gene TRBV6-2 or TRBV6-3 combines with J gene TRBJ2-7; D not certain. This CDR3 spans 15 amino acids. The V gene's germline CDR1 is MNHEY and CDR2 SVGEGT. Trimming removed 0 bases at V and 5 bases at J, with 14 bases between. The CDR3 here is CASSYSAVPRDEQYF. The CDR3 region has the DNA TGTGCCAGCAGTTACTCGGCAGTACCCCGGGACGAGCAGTACTTC.

This clonotype has at least ten counts. The genes are TRBV29-1 and TRBJ2-1; TRBD2 matches at 7 bases. Looked up from germline, CDR1 is SQVTM and CDR2 is ANQGSEA. The J segment lost 7 bases and the V segment lost 3 bases, leaving 9 bases of the junction unmatched. CDR3 size: 14 residues. CDR3: CSVDAGVRGNEQFF. As DNA, the CDR3 is TGCAGCGTTGATGCGGGAGTAAGAGGGAATGAGCAGTTCTTC.

This clonotype was picked up a small number of times. V usage is TRBV19 and J usage is TRBJ2-2; TRBD2 matches at 11 bases. V lost 4 bases to trimming and J lost 0 bases; unmatched junction nucleotides: 1. The germline CDR1 and CDR2 sequences are LNHDA and SQIVND (reference sequence). The CDR3 spans 16 residues. The CDR3: CASSKLAGANTGELFF. CDR3 DNA sequence: TGTGCCAGTAGTAAACTAGCGGGAGCGAACACCGGGGAGCTGTTTTTT.

The rearrangement uses TRBV27 and TRBJ1-5, with a weak D call TRBD1 (5 bases). CDR1 is MNHEY and CDR2 is SMNVEV in the germline V gene (reference sequence). This CDR3 spans 14 amino acids. V dropped 4 bases and J dropped 4 bases, with 11 bases sitting between them. The DNA for the CDR3 is TGTGCCAGCAGTTATAGGGACGCTAATCAGCCCCAGCATTTT. As protein: CASSYRDANQPQHF.

There are a few counts of this clonotype. The rearrangement joins TRBV27 to TRBJ2-2; the match to TRBD2 covers 14 bases. The germline V gene encodes CDR1 MNHEY and CDR2 SMNVEV (reference sequence). V was pared by 5 bases and J by 5 bases, with 4 bases of the junction left unmatched. The CDR3 totals 16 residues. CDR3 protein: CASSQRTSGGTGELFF. Here the CDR3 DNA reads TGTGCCAGCAGTCAGAGGACTAGCGGGGGGACCGGGGAGCTGTTTTTT.

This clonotype has at least ten counts. The V gene is TRBV20-1, the J gene TRBJ2-7, with TRBD2 matching over 12 bases. CDR3 length: 14 residues. J was trimmed by 1 base and V by 5 bases; bases with no gene match: 3. Germline lookup yields CDR1 DFQATT and CDR2 SNEGSKA (reference sequence). Here the CDR3 DNA reads TGCAGTGCTTCTAGCGGGAGGGGTTCCTACGAGCAGTACTTC. Residues: CSASSGRGSYEQYF.

There are many counts of this clonotype. One end of the junction does not line up with germline, which may come from a read error. This sequence joins TRBV9 and TRBJ1-1; a weak D match, TRBD1 (5 bases). The CDR3 totals 17 residues. CDR1 and CDR2 from the germline V gene are SGDLS and YYNGEE. CDR3 in DNA: TGTGCCAGCAGCGTAGGGCTGGGGCAGGGCTTGAACGCTGAAGCTTTCTTT. Amino acid sequence: CASSVGLGQGLNAEAFF.

This clonotype was counted many times. The V gene is TRBV13, the J gene TRBJ2-1, with TRBD2 matching over 10 bases. Germline V gene data show CDR1 as PRHDT and CDR2 as FYEKMQ (reference sequence). J was trimmed by 7 bases and V by 5 bases; bases with no gene match: 14. This CDR3 is 17 amino acids long. In DNA, the CDR3 is TGTGCCAGCAGCGGCCGTCAAGCGGGAGGGCCAAAGAATGAGCAGTTCTTC. Translation: CASSGRQAGGPKNEQFF.

J is TRBJ2-7 and V is TRBV19, with 9 positions matching TRBD1. Trimming cost V 8 bases and J 7 bases; bases outside gene matches: 12. CDR3 length equals 14 residues. Looked up from germline, CDR1 is LNHDA and CDR2 is SQIVND (reference sequence). The CDR3 region has the DNA TGTGCCAGTTCCCTCGGGACAGGGTTTTCGGAGCAGTACTTC. This encodes CASSLGTGFSEQYF. The full variable domain, in which reference TRBV19 and TRBJ2-7 provide the parts outside the CDR3, is DGGITQSPKYLFRKEGQNVTLSCEQNLNHDAMYWYRQDPGQGLRLIYYSQIVNDFQKGDIAEGYSVSREKKESFPLTVTSAQKNPTAFYLCASSLGTGFSEQYFGPGTRLTVT.

This clonotype was recorded many times. The chain uses TRBV7-2 and TRBJ2-1, with no clear D. The CDR3 consists of 15 residues. Trimming removed 0 bases from V and 0 bases from J, with 6 bases in between. Germline CDR1 is SGHTA and CDR2 is FQGNSA. The CDR3 protein is CASSLAISSYNEQFF. The CDR3 DNA follows: TGTGCCAGCAGCTTAGCGATCAGCTCCTACAATGAGCAGTTCTTC.

This clonotype was counted at least ten times. V and J are TRBV11-1 and TRBJ2-1, with D possibly matching TRBD1 (6 bases). This CDR3 has 15 residues. Deletions cut 4 bases from V and 1 base from J, with 11 bases between. Germline V gene data show CDR1 as SGHAT and CDR2 as FQDESV (reference sequence). CDR3 residues: CASSSGTNSYNEQFF. CDR3 bases: TGTGCCAGCAGCTCCGGGACAAATTCCTACAATGAGCAGTTCTTC.

At least ten counts were recorded for this clonotype. The chain is built from TRBV15 and TRBJ2-5, with TRBD2 matching 7 bases. CDR1 is LNHNV and CDR2 is YYDKDF in the germline V gene (reference sequence). This CDR3 has 15 amino acids. The V and J ends lost 2 bases and 5 bases, in that order; junction bases with no gene match: 8. The CDR3 loop is CATSRWTSIGETQYF. The CDR3 DNA sequence: TGTGCCACCAGCAGATGGACTAGTATAGGGGAGACCCAGTACTTC.

This clonotype was detected only a few times. The chain carries TRBV7-3 and TRBJ2-1; D is unclear. Germline CDR1 SGHTA, CDR2 FQGTGA. Trimming cost V 3 bases and J 1 base, with 13 bases left between them. The CDR3 sequence is 16 residues long. CDR3 sequence reads: CASSFERTSSYNEQFF. The CDR3 DNA follows: TGTGCCAGCAGCTTCGAAAGGACCAGTTCCTACAATGAGCAGTTCTTC.

The chain recombines TRBV7-8 with TRBJ2-1; TRBD1 or TRBD2 may be the D gene (5 bases each). Germline V gene sequence: CDR1 SGHVS, CDR2 FQNEAQ. CDR3 length: 16 residues. V dropped 5 bases and J dropped 10 bases, with 24 bases sitting between them. For the CDR3, the DNA is TGTGCCAGCAGCCCACGGGACCGGGACGGAACCGGAGAGCAGTTCTTC. It translates to CASSPRDRDGTGEQFF. The variable domain in full, with the rest retrieved from reference TRBV7-8 and TRBJ2-1, is GAGVSQSPRYKVAKRGQDVALRCDPISGHVSLFWYQQALGQGPEFLTYFQNEAQLDKSGLPSDRFFAERPEGSVSTLKIQRTQQEDSAVYLCASSPRDRDGTGEQFFGPGTRLTVL.

In this sample, this clonotype turned up a few times. The chain joins TRBV20-1 to TRBJ1-5; D not resolved. Germline V gene sequence: CDR1 DFQATT, CDR2 SNEGSKA (reference sequence). The CDR3 is made up of 16 amino acids. Trimming removed 3 bases at V and 6 bases at J, with 21 bases between. The CDR3 sequence is CSASPPDSTWGQPQHF. CDR3 nucleotide sequence: TGCAGTGCTAGCCCCCCCGACTCAACTTGGGGTCAGCCCCAGCATTTT.

This clonotype was detected ten times or more. This sequence joins TRBV5-1 and TRBJ1-1; 7 positions agree with TRBD1. The germline V gene encodes CDR1 SGHRS and CDR2 YFSETQ. The CDR3 contains 17 residues. J was trimmed by 1 base and V by 4 bases; bases with no gene match: 13. Written as DNA, the CDR3 is TGCGCCAGCAGCCTGATCGGGGGACAGTTAGGGAACACTGAAGCTTTCTTT. Translation gives CASSLIGGQLGNTEAFF.

This clonotype was picked up a small number of times. The chain employs TRBV5-1 and TRBJ1-1; D perhaps matches TRBD1 (6 bases). The germline V gene has CDR1 SGHRS and CDR2 YFSETQ. This CDR3 is built from 16 residues. V lost 1 base and J lost 4, with 17 bases in between. The CDR3 DNA sequence: TGCGCCAGCAGCTTGCGGGAGGTGGGGGCTGGCACTGAAGCTTTCTTT. Translation: CASSLREVGAGTEAFF.